Many counts were recorded for the clone carrying this T cell receptor beta chain. For TCR beta, libraries came from iRepertoire HTBI primers and Arm-PCR of CDR3 regions. TCRdb used MiXCR to reprocess the multiplex PCR reads, holding one entry per CDR3 protein. The profile shows more than 450,000 distinct CDR3 sequences, 16% of them singletons. Documented time point: newly diagnosed GD, antithyroid drugs for less than 3 months. Preparation of the TCR library used RNA extracted from PBMCs. This sample is part of a study of regulatory T cells in long-lasting Graves disease. V lost 3 bases and J lost 2; bases outside the gene matches: 5. Germline CDR1 is MDHEN and CDR2 is SYDVKM. The CDR3 has 15 residues. The data were also submitted as part of a second study, on T cells in Graves' hyperthyroidism and ophthalmopathy.

This sample comprised peripheral blood mononuclear cells (PBMCs), obtained at new diagnosis, from a patient treated with antithyroid drugs. The TCR comes from a man in his forties or fifties with Graves disease. The J gene is TRBJ2-7, the V gene TRBV28; 9 bases fit TRBD1. The CDR3 loop reads CASSLPGQGTYEQYF. In DNA, the CDR3 is TGTGCCAGCAGTTTGCCGGGACAGGGTACCTACGAGCAGTACTTC.